These T cell receptor beta chains were read from a single sample in a study of shared clonotypes between healthy human individuals. Sequenced by immunoSEQ multiplex PCR; TCRdb stores in-frame clones only, minus some. The table lists around 500,000 clones, 76% of them singletons. Sequenced input: PBMCs. The receptor set was obtained from a woman aged 35 to 49 in good health. Some clones in this sample may be carry-over from other donors' samples. CDR3s include the opening cysteine and the closing phenylalanine or tryptophan. A D gene is named only where the DNA matches it firmly. Clone size, where shown, is once, few, many, or a class for clones that have expanded.

v_gene,d_gene,j_gene,abundance,CDR3nt,CDR3aa
TRBV18,TRBD1,TRBJ2-7,NA,TGTGCCAGCTCACCCGGGACAGGCAACTACGAGCAGTACTTC,CASSPGTGNYEQYF
TRBV5-1,TRBD2,TRBJ2-7,few,TGCGCCAGCAGCTTGGTTCTAGCGGGCGAGCAGTACTTC,CASSLVLAGEQYF
TRBV28,NA,TRBJ2-1,once,TGTGCCAGCAGTTCCCCGGGACCTACGCCATCTGGTGAGCAGTTCTTC,CASSSPGPTPSGEQFF
TRBV5-1,NA,TRBJ1-4,NA,TGCGCCAGCAGCTTGGATGGGGCGCCGACCGAAAAACTGTTTTTT,CASSLDGAPTEKLFF
TRBV28,NA,TRBJ2-2,NA,TGTGCCAGCCTGACAATGGGAACCGGGGAGCTGTTTTTT,CASLTMGTGELFF
TRBV6-1,TRBD1,TRBJ2-7,NA,TGTGCCAGCAGGGTCGGACAGGGGGCCTACGAGCAGTACTTC,CASRVGQGAYEQYF
TRBV27,NA,TRBJ2-5,NA,TGTGCCAGCAGTTTATTCCAGGGTTTTGAGACCCAGTACTTC,CASSLFQGFETQYF
TRBV30,NA,TRBJ1-1,many,TGTGCCTGGACCGAATCGGGGTACGCTGAAGCTTTCTTT,CAWTESGYAEAFF
TRBV27,NA,TRBJ1-5,few,TGTGCCAGCAGTTCACTAAATCAGCCCCAGCATTTT,CASSSLNQPQHF
TRBV27,NA,TRBJ2-3,NA,TGTGCCAGCAGTTTGGGAGGTTTCACAGATACGCAGTATTTT,CASSLGGFTDTQYF
TRBV10-3,NA,TRBJ1-5,NA,TGTGCCATCAGTGGGGCCCTTGATCAGCCCCAGCATTTT,CAISGALDQPQHF
TRBV6-1,NA,TRBJ2-1,NA,TGTGCCAGCAGTTTGTCCGGGAGCTCCTACAATGAGCAGTTCTTC,CASSLSGSSYNEQFF
TRBV5-1,TRBD2,TRBJ2-7,NA,TGCGCCAGCAGCTTAGTTCCTAGCGGGACTCAGTACGAGCAGTACTTC,CASSLVPSGTQYEQYF
TRBV10-2,TRBD2,TRBJ2-3,NA,TGCGCCAGCAGTGAGCCGGGACTAGCGGGAGACCCATCTAGCACAGATACGCAGTATTTT,CASSEPGLAGDPSSTDTQYF
TRBV6-1,NA,TRBJ2-3,NA,TGTGCCAGCAGTCGACTAGGGGATACGCAGTATTTT,CASSRLGDTQYF
TRBV7-3,TRBD2,TRBJ2-2,NA,TGTGCCAGCAGCCCGGGGACTAGCGGTACCGGGGAGCTGTTTTTT,CASSPGTSGTGELFF
TRBV7-8,TRBD2,TRBJ2-7,once,TGTGCCAGCAGCGACCCTCTTTCCTGGGGGGGCGAGCAGTACTTC,CASSDPLSWGGEQYF
TRBV2,NA,TRBJ1-1,NA,TGTGCCAGCAGTGATCCTGGACAAGAAAGGACTGAAGCTTTCTTT,CASSDPGQERTEAFF
TRBV28,NA,TRBJ2-7,once,TGTGCCAGCAGACCCATTCCCCGGGACATTTACTACGAGCAGTACTTC,CASRPIPRDIYYEQYF
TRBV5-4,NA,TRBJ2-2,NA,TGTGCCAGCAGCTCATACCAACAAGGAGGAACCGGGGAGCTGTTTTTT,CASSSYQQGGTGELFF